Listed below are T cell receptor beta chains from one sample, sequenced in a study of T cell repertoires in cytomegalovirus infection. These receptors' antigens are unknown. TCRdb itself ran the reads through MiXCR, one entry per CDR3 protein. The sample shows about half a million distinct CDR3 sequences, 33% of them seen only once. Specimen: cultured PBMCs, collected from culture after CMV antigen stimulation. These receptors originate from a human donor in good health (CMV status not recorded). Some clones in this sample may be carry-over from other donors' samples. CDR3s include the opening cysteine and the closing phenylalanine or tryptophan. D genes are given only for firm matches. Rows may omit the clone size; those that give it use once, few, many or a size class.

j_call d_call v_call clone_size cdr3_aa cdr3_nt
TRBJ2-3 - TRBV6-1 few CASSGTRTDTQYF TGTGCCAGCAGTGGCACTCGCACAGATACGCAGTATTTT
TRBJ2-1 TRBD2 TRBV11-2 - CASSAEATSGRAGRIYNEQFF TGTGCCAGCAGCGCAGAGGCGACTAGCGGGAGGGCGGGGCGAATCTACAATGAGCAGTTCTTC
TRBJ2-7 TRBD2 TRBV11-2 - CASSSPGLDVHEQYF TGTGCCAGCAGCTCTCCGGGACTAGACGTACACGAGCAGTACTTC
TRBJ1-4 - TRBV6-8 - CASRNGEKLFF TGTGCCAGCAGAAACGGGGAAAAACTGTTTTTT
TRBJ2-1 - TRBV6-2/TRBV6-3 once CASSYLQAGVPSYNEQFF TGTGCCAGCAGTTACCTTCAAGCGGGCGTTCCTTCCTACAATGAGCAGTTCTTC
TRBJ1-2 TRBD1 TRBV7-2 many CASSPRGDSVNYGYTF TGTGCCAGCAGCCCCCGGGGGGACAGTGTTAACTATGGCTACACCTTC
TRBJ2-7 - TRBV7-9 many CASSLGQLSYEQYF TGTGCCAGCAGCTTGGGACAACTCTCCTACGAGCAGTACTTC
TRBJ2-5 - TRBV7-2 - CASSFKWAGQETQYF TGTGCCAGCAGCTTCAAGTGGGCAGGCCAAGAGACCCAGTACTTC
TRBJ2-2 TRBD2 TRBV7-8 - CASSSSSGFSTGELFF TGTGCCAGCAGCTCGTCTAGCGGGTTCTCCACCGGGGAGCTGTTTTTT
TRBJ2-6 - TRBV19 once CASTIKGWATHSGANVLTF TGTGCCAGTACCATAAAGGGCTGGGCTACCCACTCTGGGGCCAACGTCCTGACTTTC
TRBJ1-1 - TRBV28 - CASSQLGEEEAFF TGTGCCAGCAGTCAATTAGGGGAGGAGGAAGCTTTCTTT
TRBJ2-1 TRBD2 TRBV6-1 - CASSVEGLAGVGSYNEQFF TGTGCCAGCAGTGTGGAGGGACTAGCGGGAGTCGGCTCCTACAATGAGCAGTTCTTC
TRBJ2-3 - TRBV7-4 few CASSLQENTQYF TGTGCCAGCAGTTTACAGGAGAATACGCAGTATTTT
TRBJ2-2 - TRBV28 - CASSLLRGKRSGELFF TGTGCCAGCAGCCTCCTCCGCGGCAAGCGGTCCGGGGAGCTGTTTTTT
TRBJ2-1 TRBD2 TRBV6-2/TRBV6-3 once CASRKSGGDEQFF TGTGCCAGTCGGAAGAGCGGGGGCGATGAGCAGTTCTTC
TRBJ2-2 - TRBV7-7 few CASRRTSTGELFF TGTGCTAGCAGGCGTACTAGTACCGGGGAGCTGTTTTTT
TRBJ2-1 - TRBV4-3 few CASSQGTRAYNEQFF TGCGCCAGCAGCCAAGGGACAAGGGCTTACAATGAGCAGTTCTTC
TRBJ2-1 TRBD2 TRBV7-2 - CASSSGTSGFLRQFF TGTGCCAGCAGCTCCGGGACTAGCGGGTTTTTAAGGCAGTTCTTC
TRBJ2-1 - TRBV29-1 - CSVEDNYNEQFF TGCAGCGTTGAAGATAACTACAATGAGCAGTTCTTC
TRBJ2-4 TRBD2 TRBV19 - CATGGLAGNIQYF TGTGCCACCGGGGGACTAGCGGGAAACATTCAGTACTTC
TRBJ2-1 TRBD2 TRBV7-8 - CASSLGLAEHNEQFF TGTGCCAGCAGCCTGGGACTAGCGGAGCACAATGAGCAGTTCTTC